The T cell receptor beta chain under discussion was sequenced for a study of OX40 agonist ivuxolimab in advanced cancers. Turning to the study itself: Hepatocellular carcinoma, melanoma, renal cell or head and neck cancer was diagnosed in the dose-escalation patients. Subjects had a mean age of about 61 years, with a range of about 23 to 90; almost 85% were male. Findings of the study overall: CD4+ T cells averaged fewer expanded clones than CD8+ T cells.

The length of the CDR3 is 14 residues. Germline V gene lookup returns CDR1 MNHEY and CDR2 SMNVEV (reference sequence). The V end lost 7 bases, the J end lost 5 bases, and 17 bases lay between the germline ends. Clones were sequenced by immunoSEQ multiplex PCR, and TCRdb holds only the in-frame ones, with some missing. The table records about 41,000 clones, approximately 80% of them present only once. Worth noting for this clone: Antigen specificity is unknown.

Collection of blood occurred at baseline, at cycle 4 day 1, and at cycle 7 day 1. The sequence was collected from an adult with an advanced solid tumor such as melanoma, head and neck, liver or kidney cancer. Sequenced material: CD4+ or CD8+ T cells sorted from blood, taken in a trial of the OX40 agonist ivuxolimab. The chain employs TRBV27 and TRBJ1-1; the D gene is possibly TRBD1 (5 bases). CDR3 bases: TGTGCCAGCATGGGATCCGGGGCGCGAACTGAAGCTTTCTTT. This encodes CASMGSGARTEAFF.